Each of the 27 T cell receptor beta chains below was sequenced from the same sample in a study of post-analysis software for immune sequencing data. For these receptors, no antigen is known. Unique molecular identifiers were present in the TCR beta cDNA libraries. TCRdb used MiXCR to reprocess the PCR reads, holding one entry per CDR3 protein. Here the sample spans fewer than 850,000 distinct CDR3 sequences, roughly 27% being singletons. General study findings and limits: Comparison of patients with controls showed a handful of TRBV segments more frequent in patients, TRBV5-6, TRBV5-1 and TRBV20-1 among them.

Sequencing was carried out using blood. The receptors stem from a girl aged 10 to 17 with multiple sclerosis.

This clonotype was seen a handful of times. The genes are TRBV10-3 and TRBJ1-2; D not certain. Trimming stripped 1 base from V and 8 bases from J, with 5 bases between. Germline CDR1 is ENHRY and CDR2 is SYGVKD. The CDR3 totals 11 residues. The CDR3 region has the DNA TGTGCCATCAGTGAGTGGGAGGGCTACACCTTC. Translation gives CAISEWEGYTF.

This sequence joins TRBV2 and TRBJ1-5; 10 bases map to TRBD1. Trimming removed 6 bases from V and 5 bases from J; junction bases left unmatched: 4. Germline V gene data show CDR1 as SNHLY and CDR2 as FYNNEI. The CDR3 loop spans 14 amino acids. Written as DNA, the CDR3 is TGTGCCAGCAGACCGACAGGGGGCCATCAGCCCCAGCATTTT. Its translation: CASRPTGGHQPQHF.

The rearrangement joins TRBV12-3 or TRBV12-4 to TRBJ2-2; 10 bases line up with TRBD2. V shed 7 bases and J 4 bases; nucleotides not matched to a gene: 9. The CDR3 is 16 amino acids. The CDR3 DNA reads TGTGCCAGCAAGCCGAGGACTAGCGGATTCACCGGGGAGCTGTTTTTT. Protein: CASKPRTSGFTGELFF.

V is TRBV20-1 and J is TRBJ1-2; D possibly corresponds to TRBD1 (6 bases). The germline V and J ends were trimmed by 6 bases and 1 base, with 15 bases remaining between them. Looked up from germline, CDR1 is DFQATT and CDR2 is SNEGSKA (reference sequence). The CDR3 length is 14 residues. CDR3 nucleotides: TGCAGTGCCCCAAGGGGGTCAGTTAACTATGGCTACACCTTC. Translated, it gives CSAPRGSVNYGYTF.

As DNA, the CDR3 is TGCGCCAGCAGCGGGAGGCCCGATTGGCAGTACTTC. Residues: CASSGRPDWQYF. This chain connects TRBV5-1 to TRBJ2-7; D is possibly TRBD2 (6 bases). The CDR3 totals 12 residues. Between the trimmed V and J ends, which lost 4 bases and 9 bases, there was a span of 14 bases. The V gene's germline CDR1 is SGHRS and CDR2 YFSETQ. The full variable domain, with the rest looked up from reference TRBV5-1 and TRBJ2-7, is KAGVTQTPRYLIKTRGQQVTLSCSPISGHRSVSWYQQTPGQGLQFLFEYFSETQRNKGNFPGRFSGRQFSNSRSEMNVSTLELGDSALYLCASSGRPDWQYFGPGTRLTVT.

The rearrangement joins TRBV20-1 to TRBJ1-5; D ambiguous. This CDR3 is 16 amino acids long. V lost 0 bases, J lost 1 base, and 13 bases lay in between. Germline V gives CDR1 DFQATT, CDR2 SNEGSKA (reference sequence). The CDR3 nucleotides are TGCAGTGCTAGAGATTATAGGTGGGGAAGCAATCAGCCCCAGCATTTT. It specifies CSARDYRWGSNQPQHF.

The table lists this clonotype with a few counts. The V call is TRBV6-5, the J call TRBJ2-3; TRBD2 matches at 12 bases. V trimming: 0 bases; J trimming: 4 bases; junction bases outside the gene matches: 2. There are 16 residues in the CDR3. Per the germline V gene, CDR1 is MNHEY and CDR2 is SVGAGI. The DNA for the CDR3 is TGTGCCAGCAGTTACTCGAGACTAGCGGGAGCAGATACGCAGTATTTT. Translation: CASSYSRLAGADTQYF.

In its sample, this clonotype was seen many times. V gene TRBV20-1 combines with J gene TRBJ2-7; D unresolved. The V gene lost 1 base and the J gene lost 3 bases, with 13 bases spanning the gap. This CDR3 is built from 14 residues. Germline CDR1 DFQATT, CDR2 SNEGSKA (reference sequence). In DNA, the CDR3 is TGCAGTGCTAGAGCTCTGACTGGAATCTACGAGCAGTACTTC. This codes for CSARALTGIYEQYF.

This clonotype was seen at least ten times. CDR3 in amino acids: CASSLVGSDTQYF. The CDR3 nucleotides read TGTGCCAGCAGCTTAGTGGGGTCAGATACGCAGTATTTT. The chain combines TRBV7-9 with TRBJ2-3; D not certain. CDR1 and CDR2 (germline): SEHNR, FQNEAQ (reference sequence). The CDR3 consists of 13 residues. The V end was cut by 1 base, the J end by 4 bases, with 6 bases between.

This clonotype was counted only a few times. The chain recombines TRBV7-2 with TRBJ2-5; the D gene could be TRBD1 or TRBD2 (5 bases each). V was clipped by 5 bases and J by 1 base, with 17 bases between them. Germline V gene data show CDR1 as SGHTA and CDR2 as FQGNSA. The CDR3 covers 16 residues. This chain's CDR3 is CASSQVPGRGQETQYF. In DNA form, the CDR3 reads TGTGCCAGCAGCCAAGTCCCGGGACGAGGCCAAGAGACCCAGTACTTC.

This clonotype was detected a few times. The rearrangement links TRBV6-5 to TRBJ2-7; D is uncertain. The DNA end is a closer match to TRBJ2-5, so the J assignment may be wrong. Germline V gives CDR1 MNHEY, CDR2 SVGAGI. This CDR3 is built from 17 residues. The CDR3 region is CASSYLSGPERRGTQYF. For the CDR3, the DNA is TGTGCCAGCAGTTACTTGTCGGGTCCTGAGAGAAGAGGGACCCAGTACTTC.

The V gene is TRBV7-2, the J gene TRBJ2-7; 11 nucleotides line up with TRBD2. There are 17 residues in the CDR3. The germline gives CDR1 SGHTA, CDR2 FQGNSA. V gave up 1 base and J gave up 2 bases; unmatched junction bases: 7. CDR3: CASSLVVGTSGTYEQYF. As DNA, the CDR3 is TGTGCCAGCAGCTTAGTTGTAGGGACTAGCGGCACCTACGAGCAGTACTTC.

With regard to this clonotype: No conserved phenylalanine or tryptophan is present at the end of the CDR3, so a read error is the likely explanation. The CDR3 here is CASSRQGGSWSYEQYC. Written as DNA, the CDR3 is TGTGCCAGCAGCCGACAGGGAGGGTCATGGTCCTACGAGCAGTACTGC. V gene TRBV3-1 combines with J gene TRBJ2-7, with D possibly being TRBD1 or TRBD2 (7 bases each). Germline lookup yields CDR1 LGHDT and CDR2 YNNKEL (reference sequence). CDR3 length: 16 residues. Deletions cut 4 bases from V and 1 base from J, with 17 bases between.

This clonotype showed up just a few times. CDR3 in amino acids: CASTPAGRATEAFF. The CDR3 DNA is TGTGCCAGCACCCCGGCGGGGAGGGCCACTGAAGCTTTCTTT. The genes are TRBV7-9 and TRBJ1-1; no reliable D call. Germline V gene lookup returns CDR1 SEHNR and CDR2 FQNEAQ (reference sequence). The germline V and J ends were trimmed by 7 bases and 4 bases, with 16 bases remaining between them. CDR3 length: 14 amino acids.

With regard to this clonotype: One end of the junction is discordant with germline, which a read error may explain. The rearrangement joins TRBV20-1 to TRBJ1-6; no reliable D call. CDR3 length equals 11 residues. From germline, CDR1 is DFQATT and CDR2 SNEGSKA (reference sequence). CDR3: CSARYREPPHF. Here the CDR3 DNA reads TGCAGTGCTAGATACCGAGAGCCCCCCCACTTT.

Only a few counts were recorded for this clonotype. The chain joins TRBV6-6 to TRBJ2-4; D is tentatively TRBD1 or TRBD2 (5 bases each). CDR3 size: 16 residues. Germline CDR1 reads MNHNY; CDR2 reads SVGAGI (reference sequence). V was shortened by 5 bases and J by 1 base, with 15 bases between the two germline ends. In DNA form, the CDR3 reads TGTGCCAGCAGTACCCGGGGCTGGGATGCCAAAAACATTCAGTACTTC. It encodes CASSTRGWDAKNIQYF.

The V and J genes are TRBV6-6 and TRBJ2-3; a possible D gene is TRBD1 (6 bases). The ends were cut back, 7 bases at V and 2 bases at J, with 25 bases in the middle. The germline gives CDR1 MNHNY, CDR2 SVGAGI (reference sequence). This CDR3 spans 18 amino acids. CDR3 DNA sequence: TGTGCCAGCACGGGTTTTGGGTTGGGGGCTTCGTACACAGATACGCAGTATTTT. Amino acid sequence: CASTGFGLGASYTDTQYF.

A single count supports this clonotype. The V call is TRBV20-1, the J call TRBJ2-3, with 13 bases matching TRBD2. The CDR3 totals 15 residues. CDR1 DFQATT and CDR2 SNEGSKA come from the germline V gene (reference sequence). V was clipped by 6 bases and J by 8 bases; unmatched bases: 11. The CDR3 region has the DNA TGCAGTGCCCAACAGACTAGCGGGGGGTCTGGTACGCAGTATTTT. Its translation: CSAQQTSGGSGTQYF.

The V call is TRBV5-1, the J call TRBJ2-3, with D tentatively TRBD1 or TRBD2 (5 bases each). This CDR3 is 14 amino acids long. Germline V gives CDR1 SGHRS, CDR2 YFSETQ. V gave up 4 bases and J gave up 6 bases, with 15 bases separating them. The CDR3 DNA follows: TGCGCCAGCAGCCGGGGCCAAGGGATGGATACGCAGTATTTT. It codes for CASSRGQGMDTQYF.

This clonotype was counted between two and nine times. The gene calls are TRBV7-8 and TRBJ1-4; 7 bases are a match to TRBD1. This CDR3 region has 13 residues. Germline-derived CDR1 and CDR2 are SGHVS and FQNEAQ. Trimming cost V 5 bases and J 8 bases; bases outside gene matches: 5. CDR3 nucleotide sequence: TGTGCCAGCAGCCTCAACAGGGGAGAAAAACTGTTTTTT. Its protein is CASSLNRGEKLFF.

This clonotype has a handful of counts. The chain is built from TRBV5-1 and TRBJ2-5, with TRBD2 identical over 10 bases. CDR3 length: 16 residues. CDR1 is SGHRS, CDR2 YFSETQ, per germline. With V trimmed by 4 bases and J by 5 bases, 11 bases remained unmatched. The CDR3 sequence: CASSIGLAAEAETQYF. CDR3 in DNA: TGCGCCAGCAGCATTGGACTAGCGGCTGAGGCGGAGACCCAGTACTTC.

Note on this clonotype: At one boundary the junction diverges from the germline segment, which might be a read error. The chain has TRBV10-3 and TRBJ2-1; D ambiguous. The germline gives CDR1 ENHRY, CDR2 SYGVKD. The CDR3 sequence is 18 residues long. CDR3 loop: CAISESNLPQPSYTEQFF. CDR3 nucleotide sequence: TGTGCCATCAGTGAGTCGAACCTCCCACAGCCCTCCTACACTGAGCAGTTCTTC.

This clonotype was recorded a few times. The V and J genes are TRBV7-2 and TRBJ2-7; a weak D match, TRBD1 (6 bases). Germline CDR1 SGHTA, CDR2 FQGNSA. The ends were cut back, 5 bases at V and 3 bases at J, with 17 bases in the middle. CDR3 size: 15 residues. CDR3 DNA sequence: TGTGCCAGCAGCACCACGAGGGGGTCGCTCTACGAGCAGTACTTC. Translated: CASSTTRGSLYEQYF.

This clonotype was detected a few times. The V call is TRBV6-2 or TRBV6-3, the J call TRBJ2-5; the match to TRBD2 covers 7 bases. The junction had 5 bases not matched to a gene; V was cut back by 10 bases and J by 3 bases. The CDR3 has 12 residues. CDR1 and CDR2 from the germline V gene are MNHEY and SVGEGT. The CDR3 DNA follows: TGTGCCATCGGCCGGGGGGAAGAGACCCAGTACTTC. Translated: CAIGRGEETQYF.

This clonotype has just a few counts. This chain links TRBV20-1 with TRBJ2-3; D unclear. This CDR3 region has 14 residues. Germline CDR1 reads DFQATT; CDR2 reads SNEGSKA (reference sequence). With 5 bases removed from V and 3 bases from J, the gap between germline ends came to 15 bases. The CDR3 coding sequence is TGCAGTGCTCCCCCGGACCCGACAACAGATACGCAGTATTTT. As protein: CSAPPDPTTDTQYF.

To note about this clonotype: Germline is not matched at one junction end, which may reflect a read error. This rearrangement joins TRBV23-1 to TRBJ2-7; 7 bases align to TRBD1. TRBV23-1 counts as an open reading frame of uncertain function. The CDR3 has 14 amino acids. This chain's CDR3 is CASDRDSTSSEQYF. The CDR3, as DNA: TGCGCCAGCGACCGGGACAGCACTTCCTCCGAGCAGTACTTC.

This clonotype was counted a few times. The chain has TRBV9 and TRBJ1-1; the D is unclear. Trimming shortened V by 4 bases and J by 1 base, and 8 bases separated the two germline ends. There are 13 residues in the CDR3. Germline V gene lookup returns CDR1 SGDLS and CDR2 YYNGEE. The CDR3 nucleotides are TGTGCCAGCAGCCAGACACAGAACACTGAAGCTTTCTTT. Its protein is CASSQTQNTEAFF.